This entry lists 13 T cell receptor beta chains sequenced from one sample in a study of cytomegalovirus exposure and HLA in healthy donors. The PCR used 60 Vbeta and 13 Jbeta primers. The data were produced by immunoSEQ multiplex PCR, yet TCRdb's version contains in-frame clones alone and is incomplete. The sample records about 190,000 clones, over 60% being singletons. The source material was PBMCs. Source of these receptors: a woman aged 40-49 years in good health and CMV-seronegative.

This clone was detected only a few times. The chain couples TRBV6-1 to TRBJ1-2; 8 nucleotides agree with TRBD1. Trimming at V came to 8 bases and at J to 1 base, leaving 6 bases not matched to a gene. The CDR3 sequence is 14 residues long. Germline loops: CDR1 MNHNS, CDR2 SASEGT. The CDR3 is CASVRQGYNYGYTF. DNA for the CDR3: TGTGCCAGCGTACGACAGGGGTATAACTATGGCTACACCTTC.

V usage is TRBV7-3 and J usage is TRBJ2-1, with a tentative D call TRBD2 (5 bases). There are 15 residues in the CDR3. The germline gives CDR1 SGHTA, CDR2 FQGTGA. Trimming cost V 5 bases and J 14 bases, with 25 bases left between them. The CDR3 sequence: CASSTSGSLARGKFF. In DNA, the CDR3 is TGTGCCAGCAGCACCTCGGGGTCCCTAGCTCGTGGGAAGTTCTTC.

DNA of the CDR3: TGTGCCGGTCAGACTTACGGGGGTGGCTACACCTTC. As protein: CAGQTYGGGYTF. The chain is built from TRBV2 and TRBJ1-2; a weak D match, TRBD1 (5 bases). The CDR3 contains 12 residues. Germline loops: CDR1 SNHLY, CDR2 FYNNEI. V lost 11 bases and J 7 bases, leaving 17 bases between the germline ends.

About this clone: One end of the junction varies from germline; a read error may be responsible. The chain combines TRBV5-6 with TRBJ1-4; D not certain. The germline V gene has CDR1 SGHDT and CDR2 YYEEEE. The CDR3 loop spans 17 amino acids. CDR3 coding DNA: TGTGTCAGCAGCTTGGTACAAACACCAGCAACTAATGAAAAACTGTTTTTT. Its protein is CVSSLVQTPATNEKLFF.

This clone was seen more than once but under ten times. This chain joins TRBV2 and TRBJ1-2; D is ambiguous. V lost 10 bases and J lost 4, with 19 bases in between. The CDR3 spans 14 residues. CDR1 is SNHLY and CDR2 is FYNNEI in the germline V gene. The DNA for the CDR3 is TGTGCCACAAGCCCTGAGGTCTACTCCTATGGCTACACCTTC. Translated, it gives CATSPEVYSYGYTF.

The table lists this clone with a count of one. This CDR3 is CAWRSHGSGEQFF. CDR3 DNA sequence: TGTGCCTGGAGGTCCCACGGGAGCGGCGAGCAGTTCTTC. The chain uses TRBV30 and TRBJ2-1; a weak D match, TRBD2 (6 bases). There are 13 residues in the CDR3. V was cut by 3 bases and J by 10 bases, with 16 bases left in between. Looked up from germline, CDR1 is GTSNPN and CDR2 is SVGIG (reference sequence).

This clone occurred a few times. The chain recombines TRBV9 with TRBJ2-2; D is undetermined. The germline V gene encodes CDR1 SGDLS and CDR2 YYNGEE. V was clipped by 3 bases and J by 1 base, with 7 bases between them. The CDR3 sequence is 14 residues long. The CDR3 nucleotides are TGTGCCAGCAGCGCCCGAGAGAACACCGGGGAGCTGTTTTTT. This sequence encodes CASSARENTGELFF.

V is TRBV9 and J is TRBJ2-5; 12 positions agree with TRBD2. The CDR3 runs 15 residues. Germline CDR1 and CDR2: SGDLS and YYNGEE. V was clipped by 3 bases and J by 1 base; unmatched bases: 1. The CDR3 DNA reads as TGTGCCAGCAGCGGACTAGCGGGGGTCCAAGAGACCCAGTACTTC. Protein product: CASSGLAGVQETQYF.

The CDR3 DNA reads as TGTGCCAGCAGACTAGCGGGAGGAACAGATACGCAGTATTTT. Encoded protein: CASRLAGGTDTQYF. The V and J genes are TRBV28 and TRBJ2-3; the match to TRBD2 covers 12 bases. V was pared by 6 bases and J by 3 bases, with 1 base of the junction left unmatched. Germline-derived CDR1 and CDR2 are MDHEN and SYDVKM. The CDR3 has 14 amino acids.

The chain recombines TRBV29-1 with TRBJ2-1, with D possibly matching TRBD2 (6 bases). Germline V gene lookup returns CDR1 SQVTM and CDR2 ANQGSEA. The CDR3 extends over 14 amino acids. The V and J ends lost 4 bases and 2 bases respectively, with 12 bases between them. This chain's CDR3 is CSVGLAETYNEQFF. For the CDR3, the DNA is TGCAGCGTTGGATTAGCGGAAACCTACAATGAGCAGTTCTTC.

The V and J genes are TRBV15 and TRBJ1-2; 8 bases fit TRBD1. This CDR3 has 15 amino acids. The V gene end was trimmed by 4 bases and the J gene end by 6 bases; junction bases not matched to a gene: 10. The V gene's germline CDR1 is LNHNV and CDR2 YYDKDF (reference sequence). CDR3 nucleotide sequence: TGTGCCACCAGCATAGTCACAGGGGGAAAGGATGGCTACACCTTC. It translates to CATSIVTGGKDGYTF.

The chain joins TRBV6-1 to TRBJ1-6, with D possibly being TRBD1 (5 bases). Trimming stripped 3 bases from V and 7 bases from J, with 13 bases between. The germline CDR1 and CDR2 sequences are MNHNS and SASEGT. This CDR3 contains 15 residues. The CDR3 nucleotides read TGTGCCAGCAGTGAGTTCCACAGGCCCAATTCACCCCTCCACTTT. This gives the protein CASSEFHRPNSPLHF.

The chain combines TRBV11-3 with TRBJ1-2; 10 bases match TRBD1. Germline V gene sequence: CDR1 SGHNT, CDR2 YENEEA. The CDR3 extends over 14 amino acids. Losses at the gene ends were 5 bases for V and 5 bases for J; bases not matched to a gene: 5. CDR3 bases: TGTGCCAGCAGCCCTAGGGACAGGGGATATGGCTACACCTTC. Translation: CASSPRDRGYGYTF.